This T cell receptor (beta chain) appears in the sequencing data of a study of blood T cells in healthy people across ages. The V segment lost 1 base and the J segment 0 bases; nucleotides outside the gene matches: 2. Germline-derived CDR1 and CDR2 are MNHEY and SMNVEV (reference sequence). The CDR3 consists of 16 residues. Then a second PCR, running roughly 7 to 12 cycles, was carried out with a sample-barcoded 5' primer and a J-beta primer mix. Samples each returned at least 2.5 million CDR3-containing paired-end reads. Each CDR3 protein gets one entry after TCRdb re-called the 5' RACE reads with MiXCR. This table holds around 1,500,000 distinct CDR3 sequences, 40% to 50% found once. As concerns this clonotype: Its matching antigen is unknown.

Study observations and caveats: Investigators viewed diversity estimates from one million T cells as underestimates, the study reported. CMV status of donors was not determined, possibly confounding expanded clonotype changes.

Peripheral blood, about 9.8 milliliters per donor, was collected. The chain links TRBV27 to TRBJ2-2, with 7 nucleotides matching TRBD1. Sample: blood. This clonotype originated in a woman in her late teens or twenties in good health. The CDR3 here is CASSLWGQSNTGELFF. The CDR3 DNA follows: TGTGCCAGCAGTTTATGGGGACAGTCGAACACCGGGGAGCTGTTTTTT.